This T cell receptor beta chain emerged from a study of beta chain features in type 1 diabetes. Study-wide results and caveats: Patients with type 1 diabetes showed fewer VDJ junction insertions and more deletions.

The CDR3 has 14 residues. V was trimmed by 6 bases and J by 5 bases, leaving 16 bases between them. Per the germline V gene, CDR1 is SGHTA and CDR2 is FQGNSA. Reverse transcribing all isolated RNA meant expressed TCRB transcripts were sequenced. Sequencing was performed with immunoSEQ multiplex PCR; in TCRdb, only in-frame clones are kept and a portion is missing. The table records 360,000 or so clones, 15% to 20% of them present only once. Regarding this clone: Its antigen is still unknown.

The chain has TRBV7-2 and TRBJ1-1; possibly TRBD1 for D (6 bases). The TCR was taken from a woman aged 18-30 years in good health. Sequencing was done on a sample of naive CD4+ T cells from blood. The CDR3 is CASRRDRRGTEAFF. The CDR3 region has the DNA TGTGCCAGCAGACGCGACAGGCGGGGGACTGAAGCTTTCTTT.